The 10 T cell receptor beta chains in this list originate from one sample, sequenced in a study of blood T cells in healthy people across ages. Primed by a sample-barcoded 5' primer and a J-beta primer mix, a second PCR proceeded for about 6 to 12 cycles. TCRdb used MiXCR to reprocess the 5' RACE reads, holding one entry per CDR3 protein. The sample lists fewer than 2,000,000 distinct CDR3 sequences, almost 35% occurring once. Material for sequencing was blood. The source of these receptors is a woman in her thirties in good health.

The chain recombines TRBV5-1 with TRBJ2-3, with D possibly being TRBD2 (6 bases). The CDR3 is 14 amino acids. The V end was cut by 5 bases, the J end by 6 bases, with 16 bases between. Germline CDR1 SGHRS, CDR2 YFSETQ. CDR3: CASRPGPRGDTQYF. DNA for the CDR3: TGCGCCAGCAGGCCGGGACCGCGGGGCGATACGCAGTATTTT.

This clonotype was detected a few times. The chain joins TRBV15 to TRBJ2-5; possible D gene TRBD1, 7 bases. Trimming took 2 bases from V and 5 from J, leaving 12 bases between them. CDR1 is LNHNV, CDR2 YYDKDF, per germline (reference sequence). The CDR3 is made up of 14 amino acids. CDR3 region: CATSRNRGGETQYF. CDR3 coding DNA: TGTGCCACCAGCAGAAACAGGGGAGGTGAGACCCAGTACTTC.

This clonotype was picked up many times. The chain recombines TRBV12-3 or TRBV12-4 with TRBJ2-7; tentatively, D is TRBD1 or TRBD2 (6 bases each). The CDR3 is 16 amino acids. Trimming shortened V by 6 bases and J by 1 base, and 19 bases separated the two germline ends. CDR3 nucleotide sequence: TGTGCCAGCAGCCCTACCCCAACAGGGAGGTCCTACGAGCAGTACTTC. Amino acids: CASSPTPTGRSYEQYF.

The J gene is TRBJ2-1, the V gene TRBV15; TRBD1 might be the D (6 bases). Trimming stripped 1 base from V and 10 bases from J, with 20 bases between. The CDR3 totals 16 residues. Germline-derived CDR1 and CDR2 are LNHNV and YYDKDF (reference sequence). The CDR3 DNA is TGTGCCACCAGCAGAGCGGGGACACAACCCCGAGGGGAGCAGTTCTTC. Amino acid sequence: CATSRAGTQPRGEQFF.

This clonotype was counted between two and nine times. The rearrangement uses TRBV2 and TRBJ2-5; 10 positions match TRBD2. Looked up from germline, CDR1 is SNHLY and CDR2 is FYNNEI. The CDR3 contains 15 residues. Trimming at V came to 6 bases and at J to 3 bases, leaving 7 bases not matched to a gene. The CDR3 spells CASRSAGGWEETQYF. The CDR3, as DNA: TGTGCCAGCAGATCAGCGGGAGGGTGGGAAGAGACCCAGTACTTC.

The DNA for the CDR3 is TGCAGCGTTTTAGAGATCACTGAAGCTTTCTTT. It translates to CSVLEITEAFF. The chain uses TRBV29-1 and TRBJ1-1, with D hard to call. This CDR3 has 11 amino acids. With 5 bases removed from V and 4 bases from J, the gap between germline ends came to 8 bases. Germline CDR1 and CDR2: SQVTM and ANQGSEA.

Of note for this clonotype: A much larger clone lies a single base off, so this may be a read error. The chain combines TRBV10-3 with TRBJ2-1, with 7 positions matching TRBD2. From germline, CDR1 is ENHRY and CDR2 SYGVKD. There are 13 residues in the CDR3. The CDR3 DNA is TGTACCATAGCGGGCACCGCCCTCAATGAGCAGTTCTTC. Translation: CTIAGTALNEQFF.

This chain links TRBV10-3 with TRBJ1-5, with no clear D. The V and J ends lost 4 bases and 1 base respectively, with 8 bases between them. The germline CDR1 and CDR2 sequences are ENHRY and SYGVKD. There are 14 residues in the CDR3. The CDR3 protein is CAISGGLSNQPQHF. In DNA, the CDR3 is TGTGCCATCAGTGGGGGTTTAAGCAATCAGCCCCAGCATTTT.

This clonotype has just a few counts. This chain joins TRBV5-1 and TRBJ2-1, with D unclear. The V end lost 6 bases, the J end lost 0 bases, and 16 bases lay between the germline ends. Germline V gene lookup returns CDR1 SGHRS and CDR2 YFSETQ. The CDR3 consists of 16 residues. The CDR3 loop reads CASTPRAVSSYNEQFF. CDR3 in DNA: TGCGCCAGCACGCCCCGGGCGGTAAGCTCCTACAATGAGCAGTTCTTC.

The V gene is TRBV7-2, the J gene TRBJ2-3, with D hard to call. V shed 3 bases and J shed 2 bases, with 9 bases lying between them. This CDR3 contains 14 residues. Germline CDR1 SGHTA, CDR2 FQGNSA. In DNA, the CDR3 is TGTGCCAGCAGCTTTTCTCTTTTCACAGATACGCAGTATTTT. Its protein product is CASSFSLFTDTQYF.